Presented here are 2 T cell receptor beta chains from one specimen sequenced in a study of TIL therapy for anti-PD-1-resistant metastatic lung cancer. The libraries were made with immunoSEQ v3. The data were produced by immunoSEQ multiplex PCR, yet TCRdb's version contains in-frame clones alone and is incomplete. Among 55,000 to 70,000 clones listed, around 90% were seen once. Time point of the sample: pre-treatment sample, taken before nivolumab and TIL therapy. The sequences come from blood, collected at baseline. These receptors all stem from a person between 30 and 80 years old with non-small cell lung cancer.

The genes are TRBV14 and TRBJ2-2, with D unclear. Germline-derived CDR1 and CDR2 are SGHDN and FVKESK. The CDR3 runs 13 residues. V lost 2 bases, J lost 7 bases, and 8 bases lay in between. CDR3 in amino acids: CASSQRQSGELFF. The CDR3 DNA sequence: TGTGCCAGCAGCCAAAGGCAGAGCGGGGAGCTGTTTTTT.

V and J are TRBV21-1 and TRBJ1-1; the table's D call, TRBD1, has no DNA check behind it. TRBV21-1 is marked as a pseudogene. The CDR3 covers 14 residues. The CDR3 coding sequence is TGTGCCAGCAGCAAATCTGGAACAGGCGACGGGGCTTTCTTT. It is translated as CASSKSGTGDGAFF.